The 21 T cell receptor beta chains below come from one sample, sequenced in a study of PD-L1 blockade in urothelial cancer. Assay: immunoSEQ multiplex PCR; the TCRdb copy retains only in-frame clones and omits some. The table shows about 38,000 clones, with about 89% occurring only once. The sample in question was PBMCs, obtained around atezolizumab (anti-PD-L1) treatment. Every receptor here comes from a man between 60 and 75 years old with urothelial cancer.

This clone was observed a single time. The gene calls are TRBV21-1 and TRBJ1-2. TRBV21-1 is recorded as a pseudogene. The CDR3 runs 12 residues. The DNA for the CDR3 is TGTGCCAGCGTCACGGGTCCCCCGGGCTACACCTTC. Protein: CASVTGPPGYTF.

This clone was recorded a few times. This chain uses TRBV5-6 with TRBJ1-1, with D uncertain. Germline V gene sequence: CDR1 SGHDT, CDR2 YYEEEE. The CDR3 runs 13 residues. CDR3: CGGRPWMNTEAFF. The CDR3 DNA is TGTGGAGGAAGGCCTTGGATGAACACTGAAGCTTTCTTT.

The chain carries TRBV12-5 and TRBJ2-3; no definite D call. The CDR3 runs 13 residues. The V gene lost 0 bases and the J gene lost 9 bases, with 10 bases spanning the gap. Per germline, CDR1 LGHNT and CDR2 FRNRAP. The DNA for the CDR3 is TGTGCTAGTGGTTTGGTAACTGCTAACACGCAGTATTTT. Translation gives CASGLVTANTQYF.

This clone was recorded once. This sequence joins TRBV7-3 and TRBJ2-2; tentatively, D is TRBD2 (6 bases). CDR1 SGHTA and CDR2 FQGTGA come from the germline V gene. CDR3 length equals 16 residues. Trimming shortened V by 8 bases and J by 0 bases, and 16 bases separated the two germline ends. CDR3 bases: TGTGCCAGCGCCCGTCGCCTAGCGCCGAACACCGGGGAGCTGTTTTTT. Its protein is CASARRLAPNTGELFF.

The chain carries TRBV27 and TRBJ2-5, with 8 bases identical to TRBD2. J was trimmed by 5 bases and V by 5 bases; bases with no gene match: 7. Per the germline V gene, CDR1 is MNHEY and CDR2 is SMNVEV (reference sequence). The CDR3 runs to 14 residues. The CDR3 nucleotides read TGTGCCAGCAGTCACGGGGGGGCCTGGGAGACCCAGTACTTC. This gives the protein CASSHGGAWETQYF.

The rearrangement links TRBV7-9 to TRBJ2-7; D remains ambiguous. The ends were cut back, 4 bases at V and 2 bases at J, with 12 bases in the middle. The germline V gene encodes CDR1 SEHNR and CDR2 FQNEAQ (reference sequence). This CDR3 comprises 14 residues. The DNA of the CDR3 is TGTGCCAGCAGCTCTTCGACAAGCCCCTACGAGCAGTACTTC. Translation: CASSSSTSPYEQYF.

V is TRBV4-3 and J is TRBJ1-5, with unresolved D. The CDR3 contains 13 residues. Germline CDR1 reads LGHNA; CDR2 reads YSLEER. V was trimmed by 5 bases and J by 9 bases, leaving 14 bases between them. The CDR3 region has the DNA TGCGCCAGCAGCACCGGGGTTCGAGGGCCCCAGCATTTT. Its translation is CASSTGVRGPQHF.

The chain links TRBV28 to TRBJ2-2; the match to TRBD1 covers 8 bases. The CDR3 contains 16 residues. The ends lost 7 bases at V and 5 bases at J; junction bases unmatched: 12. Germline V CDR1 and CDR2: MDHEN, SYDVKM. In DNA form, the CDR3 reads TGTGCCAGCACTGGCCAGGGGGCCCTGAGGACCGGGGAGCTGTTTTTT. Encoded protein: CASTGQGALRTGELFF. Looking up the rest from reference TRBV28 and TRBJ2-2 gives the full variable domain: DVKVTQSSRYLVKRTGEKVFLECVQDMDHENMFWYRQDPGLGLRLIYFSYDVKMKEKGDIPEGYSVSREKKERFSLILESASTNQTSMYLCASTGQGALRTGELFFGEGSRLTVL.

On this clone: Germline is not matched at one junction end, which may reflect a read error. V gene TRBV2 combines with J gene TRBJ2-3; TRBD2 agrees at 16 bases. The CDR3 extends over 16 amino acids. Looked up from germline, CDR1 is SNHLY and CDR2 is FYNNEI. CDR3 residues: CASSEEGLAGGDTQYF. CDR3 DNA sequence: TGTGCCAGCAGCGAAGAGGGACTAGCGGGGGGGGATACGCAGTATTTT. Supplemented by reference TRBV2 and TRBJ2-3, the full variable domain reads EPEVTQTPSHQVTQMGQEVILRCVPISNHLYFYWYRQILGQKVEFLVSFYNNEISEKSEIFDDQFSVERPDGSNFTLKIRSTKLEDSAMYFCASSEEGLAGGDTQYFGPGTRLTVL.

This rearrangement joins TRBV6-5 to TRBJ1-5; TRBD1 agrees at 7 bases. V was pared by 5 bases and J by 7 bases, with 8 bases of the junction left unmatched. CDR3 length equals 14 residues. In germline, CDR1 is MNHEY, CDR2 SVGAGI. The CDR3 DNA reads TGTGCCAGCAGTCCAAGACAGGGCTGGCAGCCCCAGCATTTT. Translation: CASSPRQGWQPQHF.

The CDR3 DNA reads as TGTGCCAGCAGCTACCTAAGGACAGGGCAGCTATATTACACTGAAGCTTTCTTT. Its translation: CASSYLRTGQLYYTEAFF. V usage is TRBV7-9 and J usage is TRBJ1-1; TRBD1 agrees at 8 bases. Trimming at V came to 4 bases and at J to 3 bases, leaving 16 bases not matched to a gene. The CDR3 is made up of 18 amino acids. Germline CDR1 is SEHNR and CDR2 is FQNEAQ (reference sequence). The whole variable domain, filled in from reference TRBV7-9 and TRBJ1-1, reads DTGVSQNPRHKITKRGQNVTFRCDPISEHNRLYWYRQTLGQGPEFLTYFQNEAQLEKSRLLSDRFSAERPKGSFSTLEIQRTEQGDSAMYLCASSYLRTGQLYYTEAFFGQGTRLTVV.

This sequence joins TRBV4-2 and TRBJ2-3; TRBD2 aligns across 8 bases. CDR1 and CDR2 (germline): LGHNA, YNFKEQ. The length of the CDR3 is 16 residues. V shed 4 bases, J shed 1 base, and the junction held 7 bases outside the gene matches. The CDR3 DNA reads TGTGCCAGCAGCCCCTCGGCGGGGGGAGGCACAGATACGCAGTATTTT. It encodes CASSPSAGGGTDTQYF.

This sequence joins TRBV29-1 and TRBJ2-3; D possibly corresponds to TRBD2 (6 bases). Germline CDR1 and CDR2: SQVTM and ANQGSEA. The CDR3 is 15 amino acids. Trimming took off 7 bases at V and 1 base at J, with 18 bases between the two ends. This CDR3 is CSGGRGTGGTDTQYF. The CDR3 nucleotides are TGCAGCGGGGGTCGGGGAACGGGAGGCACAGATACGCAGTATTTT.

The V call is TRBV5-1, the J call TRBJ2-3; 12 bases align to TRBD2. The CDR3 sequence is 18 residues long. V dropped 4 bases and J dropped 0; count of bases not matched to a gene: 9. Germline V CDR1 and CDR2: SGHRS, YFSETQ. CDR3 sequence: CASSIGLAGRQSTDTQYF. The CDR3 DNA reads TGCGCCAGCAGCATCGGACTAGCGGGAAGACAGAGCACAGATACGCAGTATTTT. The full variable domain, in which reference TRBV5-1 and TRBJ2-3 provide the parts outside the CDR3, is KAGVTQTPRYLIKTRGQQVTLSCSPISGHRSVSWYQQTPGQGLQFLFEYFSETQRNKGNFPGRFSGRQFSNSRSEMNVSTLELGDSALYLCASSIGLAGRQSTDTQYFGPGTRLTVL.

The chain joins TRBV19 to TRBJ1-2, with TRBD1 as a possible D gene (6 bases). The CDR3 extends over 11 amino acids. The V gene's germline CDR1 is LNHDA and CDR2 SQIVND (reference sequence). V was cut by 8 bases and J by 2 bases, with 6 bases left in between. In DNA form, the CDR3 reads TGTGCCAGTGGACAGAACTATGGCTACACCTTC. Protein sequence: CASGQNYGYTF.

V usage is TRBV11-2 and J usage is TRBJ2-5, with 10 bases fitting TRBD1. With 4 bases clipped from V and 6 bases from J, the junction kept 11 bases outside the gene matches. This CDR3 region has 16 residues. Germline lookup yields CDR1 SGHAT and CDR2 FQNNGV. In DNA, the CDR3 is TGTGCCAGCAGCTGGGGGACAGGGGTATCCGGAAAGACCCAGTACTTC. Translating it yields CASSWGTGVSGKTQYF.

The CDR3: CASREEREQYF. As DNA, the CDR3 is TGTGCCAGCAGGGAGGAGAGGGAGCAGTACTTC. This sequence joins TRBV28 and TRBJ2-7, with a weak D call TRBD2 (5 bases). Germline CDR1 MDHEN, CDR2 SYDVKM. The CDR3 contains 11 residues. Trimming shortened V by 6 bases and J by 7 bases, and 10 bases separated the two germline ends.

This clone was found once. The gene calls are TRBV19 and TRBJ1-2; 8 bases line up with TRBD1. V shed 0 bases and J 2 bases; nucleotides not matched to a gene: 11. The CDR3 extends over 18 amino acids. The germline V gene encodes CDR1 LNHDA and CDR2 SQIVND (reference sequence). The CDR3 DNA reads TGTGCCAGTAGTATAGATATGGCAGGGGGCCTGACGAACTATGGCTACACCTTC. Protein product: CASSIDMAGGLTNYGYTF.

The chain has TRBV5-6 and TRBJ2-1; D possibly corresponds to TRBD1 (5 bases). Germline V gene data show CDR1 as SGHDT and CDR2 as YYEEEE. The CDR3 has 13 amino acids. Between the trimmed V and J ends, which lost 0 bases and 8 bases, there was a span of 9 bases. The CDR3 here is CASSLEGRDEQFF. CDR3 bases: TGTGCCAGCAGCTTGGAGGGCAGGGATGAGCAGTTCTTC.

The genes are TRBV14 and TRBJ2-7; D unclear. The CDR3 loop spans 16 amino acids. Per the germline V gene, CDR1 is SGHDN and CDR2 is FVKESK. Trimming shortened V by 4 bases and J by 1 base, and 17 bases separated the two germline ends. CDR3 sequence (DNA): TGTGCCAGCAGCCCCCTCAGGAATCGTTCTTCCTACGAGCAGTACTTC. Translating gives CASSPLRNRSSYEQYF.

The V and J genes are TRBV5-1 and TRBJ1-4; D not resolved. The V gene lost 7 bases and the J gene lost 3 bases, with 13 bases spanning the gap. CDR3 length: 14 residues. In germline, CDR1 is SGHRS, CDR2 YFSETQ. The CDR3 sequence is CASHRGFANEKLFF. As DNA, the CDR3 is TGCGCCAGCCATCGAGGGTTCGCTAATGAAAAACTGTTTTTT.